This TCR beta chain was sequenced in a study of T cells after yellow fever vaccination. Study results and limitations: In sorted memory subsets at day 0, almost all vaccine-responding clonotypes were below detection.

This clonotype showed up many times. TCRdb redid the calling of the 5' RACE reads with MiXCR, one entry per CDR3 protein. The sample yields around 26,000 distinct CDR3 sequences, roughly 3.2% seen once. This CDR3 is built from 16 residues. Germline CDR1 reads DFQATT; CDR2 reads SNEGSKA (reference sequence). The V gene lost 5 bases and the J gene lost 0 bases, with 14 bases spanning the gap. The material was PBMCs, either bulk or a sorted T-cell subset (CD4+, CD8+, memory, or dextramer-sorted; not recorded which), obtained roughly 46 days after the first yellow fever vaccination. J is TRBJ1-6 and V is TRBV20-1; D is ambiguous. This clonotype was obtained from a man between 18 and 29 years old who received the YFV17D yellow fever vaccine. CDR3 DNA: TGCAGTGCTCCTAGGACGGGAAGCTCCTATAATTCACCCCTCCACTTT. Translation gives CSAPRTGSSYNSPLHF.